This T cell receptor (beta chain) stems from a study of T cell responses to AZD1222 COVID-19 vaccine. Study-wide points: Spike was spanned by vaccine-associated CD4 TCRs, with dominance at 160-218 and 743-854.

V gave up 1 base and J gave up 7 bases, with 20 bases separating them. Per germline, CDR1 LGHDT and CDR2 YNNKEL (reference sequence). The CDR3 is 17 amino acids. The repertoire was sequenced with immunoSEQ multiplex PCR; TCRdb's copy has only in-frame clones and lacks some. The sample includes more than 110,000 clones, approximately 90% of them seen just once. For this clone: Its antigen is undetermined.

The clonotype was recovered from an adult in good health. The chain is built from TRBV3-1 (or the pseudogene TRBV3-2) and TRBJ2-1; maybe TRBD2 (6 bases). Material: peripheral blood, obtained on day 0 of AZD1222 vaccination. CDR3 sequence reads: CASSQGGGTIRWNEQFF. The CDR3 region has the DNA TGTGCCAGCAGCCAAGGAGGCGGGACGATTCGATGGAATGAGCAGTTCTTC.